One T cell receptor (beta chain) is described in this entry. Researchers ran the PCR with 60 Vbeta and 13 Jbeta primers. Libraries were prepared by immunoSEQ multiplex PCR; TCRdb keeps only in-frame clonotypes and omits some of them. Found here are some 140,000 clones, about 74% of them singletons; the top ten hold 3% to 4%. This sample is part of a study of cytomegalovirus exposure and HLA in healthy donors. Germline CDR1 is SGDLS and CDR2 is YYNGEE. V was pared by 4 bases and J by 1 base, with 5 bases of the junction left unmatched. The CDR3 has 16 amino acids. This TCR came from a woman aged 40-49 years in good health and CMV-seronegative. The sample comprised PBMCs. The V call is TRBV9, the J call TRBJ2-2; 9 bases line up with TRBD2. As DNA, the CDR3 is TGTGCCAGCAGCACACGACTAGCGGTGAACACCGGGGAGCTGTTTTTT. Its protein is CASSTRLAVNTGELFF.